Shown below are 18 T cell receptor beta chains from a single sample sequenced in a study of blood T cell repertoires in COVID-19. TCRdb's copy holds only in-frame clones and misses some; the assay was immunoSEQ multiplex PCR. The table shows fewer than 200,000 clones, with about 88% occurring only once. Specimen: peripheral blood. All receptors come from a man aged 50-59 years who had recovered from COVID-19.

The chain links TRBV5-1 to TRBJ2-5, with no clear D. Trimming stripped 0 bases from V and 1 base from J, with 7 bases between. From germline, CDR1 is SGHRS and CDR2 YFSETQ. CDR3 length: 14 residues. The CDR3 here is CASSLAKLQETQYF. The CDR3 nucleotides read TGCGCCAGCAGCTTGGCGAAGCTCCAAGAGACCCAGTACTTC.

This clone appeared once. The gene calls are TRBV19 and TRBJ1-4; 11 bases match TRBD1. Germline CDR1 reads LNHDA; CDR2 reads SQIVND (reference sequence). CDR3 length: 16 amino acids. V was clipped by 4 bases and J by 3 bases; unmatched bases: 4. Written as DNA, the CDR3 is TGTGCCAGTAGTAGTGGACAGGGGGCGGCTAATGAAAAACTGTTTTTT. Translated, it gives CASSSGQGAANEKLFF.

This clone was detected once. V is TRBV11-2 and J is TRBJ1-4; D is possibly TRBD1 (6 bases). In germline, CDR1 is SGHAT, CDR2 FQNNGV. Between the trimmed V and J ends, which lost 4 bases and 8 bases, there was a span of 17 bases. This CDR3 has 15 amino acids. CDR3 coding DNA: TGTGCCAGCAGCTCTGCCGGGACAAGAGGGGAAAAACTGTTTTTT. This translates into CASSSAGTRGEKLFF.

This rearrangement joins TRBV2 to TRBJ2-1; D is ambiguous. Germline CDR1 SNHLY, CDR2 FYNNEI. The V end lost 3 bases, the J end lost 6 bases, and 12 bases lay between the germline ends. This CDR3 spans 14 amino acids. The CDR3 region is CASSERSATNEQFF. The CDR3 bases are TGTGCCAGCAGTGAGCGGTCTGCCACCAATGAGCAGTTCTTC.

In its sample, this clone was seen a few times. V usage is TRBV14 and J usage is TRBJ1-2, with D tentatively TRBD1 (5 bases). The V and J ends lost 4 bases and 4 bases respectively, with 10 bases between them. The V gene's germline CDR1 is SGHDN and CDR2 FVKESK. The CDR3 runs 13 residues. CDR3 residues: CASSRTGGYGYTF. CDR3 sequence (DNA): TGTGCCAGCAGCCGGACCGGGGGCTATGGCTACACCTTC.

CDR3 in amino acids: CASHRDRGRNEKLFF. The CDR3 bases are TGTGCCAGCCATCGGGACAGGGGGCGAAATGAAAAACTGTTTTTT. J is TRBJ1-4 and V is TRBV19; TRBD1 aligns across 12 bases. The V gene end was trimmed by 9 bases and the J gene end by 5 bases; junction bases not matched to a gene: 7. The CDR3 is 15 residues long. Germline CDR1 is LNHDA and CDR2 is SQIVND (reference sequence).

V is TRBV2 and J is TRBJ2-7, with 16 nucleotides matching TRBD2. V shed 7 bases and J 6 bases; nucleotides not matched to a gene: 27. This CDR3 is built from 22 residues. Germline V gene sequence: CDR1 SNHLY, CDR2 FYNNEI. CDR3 sequence: CASIRKWPAPGLAGGPASEQYF. For the CDR3, the DNA is TGTGCCAGCATAAGGAAGTGGCCAGCCCCGGGACTAGCGGGAGGGCCCGCGAGCGAGCAGTACTTC.

This clone was recorded only once. This rearrangement joins TRBV18 to TRBJ1-1; tentatively, D is TRBD1 (6 bases). Germline values: CDR1 KGHSH, CDR2 LQKENI. CDR3 length: 13 amino acids. Trimming shortened V by 8 bases and J by 1 base, and 11 bases separated the two germline ends. Here the CDR3 reads CASRDTRNTEAFF. The CDR3 DNA is TGTGCCAGCCGGGACACCCGGAACACTGAAGCTTTCTTT.

This chain links TRBV5-8 with TRBJ2-3; 12 bases fit TRBD2. CDR3 size: 16 residues. Germline CDR1 reads SGHTS; CDR2 reads YDEGEE. The V and J ends lost 3 bases and 2 bases, in that order; junction bases with no gene match: 4. CDR3 protein: CASSSLAGGFTDTQYF. DNA of the CDR3: TGTGCCAGCAGCTCACTAGCGGGGGGATTCACAGATACGCAGTATTTT.

V is TRBV19 and J is TRBJ2-7; D is possibly TRBD1 (6 bases). CDR3 size: 15 residues. The V and J ends lost 5 bases and 2 bases respectively, with 16 bases between them. Germline CDR1 reads LNHDA; CDR2 reads SQIVND (reference sequence). The CDR3 DNA reads as TGTGCCAGTAGTCAGGGCAGGGGTGGCGCCTACGAGCAGTACTTC. This encodes CASSQGRGGAYEQYF.

V and J are TRBV10-1 and TRBJ2-5; 8 bases are shared with TRBD1. The junction had 16 bases not matched to a gene; V was cut back by 8 bases and J by 2 bases. The CDR3 has 17 residues. Germline CDR1 is WNHNN and CDR2 is SYGVQD (reference sequence). Here the CDR3 DNA reads TGCGCCAGCTACTTCTCTCCGGACAGGGAAGGACAAGAGACCCAGTACTTC. This translates into CASYFSPDREGQETQYF.

This chain joins TRBV6-6 and TRBJ1-3; 7 nucleotides align to TRBD1. The germline V gene encodes CDR1 MNHNY and CDR2 SVGAGI (reference sequence). The CDR3 contains 15 residues. The V gene end was trimmed by 4 bases and the J gene end by 2 bases; junction bases not matched to a gene: 5. For the CDR3, the DNA is TGTGCCAGCAGTTTGGACAGGCAGGCTGGAAACACCATATATTTT. It is translated as CASSLDRQAGNTIYF.

The chain couples TRBV7-2 to TRBJ2-4; 15 bases match TRBD2. This CDR3 region has 17 residues. The V gene's germline CDR1 is SGHTA and CDR2 FQGNSA. V dropped 5 bases and J dropped 8; count of bases not matched to a gene: 10. DNA of the CDR3: TGTGCCAGCAGCGCCGGGACTAGCGGGAGGCGGTACGACATTCAGTACTTC. Translated, it gives CASSAGTSGRRYDIQYF.

The chain carries TRBV5-4 and TRBJ2-1; possibly TRBD2 for D (6 bases). Trimming removed 3 bases at V and 0 bases at J, with 10 bases between. Germline V gene data show CDR1 as SGHNT and CDR2 as YYREEE (reference sequence). There are 15 residues in the CDR3. CDR3 sequence (DNA): TGTGCCAGCAGCTCGGACGGGAGCTCCTACAATGAGCAGTTCTTC. This codes for CASSSDGSSYNEQFF.

The V and J genes are TRBV7-3 and TRBJ1-2; 7 bases fit TRBD1. CDR1 SGHTA and CDR2 FQGTGA come from the germline V gene. After removal of 1 base from V and 0 bases from J, the junction contained 20 bases not matched to a gene. The CDR3 is 21 amino acids. The CDR3 coding sequence is TGTGCCAGCAGCTTAATATCACACTTTCGACAAGGGGGCCCCCCTAACTATGGCTACACCTTC. This translates into CASSLISHFRQGGPPNYGYTF.

This clone was seen a handful of times. This chain connects TRBV7-9 to TRBJ2-5; TRBD1 matches at 9 bases. This CDR3 comprises 16 residues. V lost 7 bases and J lost 5; bases outside the gene matches: 14. The germline CDR1 and CDR2 sequences are SEHNR and FQNEAQ (reference sequence). The CDR3 is CASTLTTGGPRETQYF. The CDR3 nucleotides read TGTGCCAGCACCCTTACGACAGGGGGGCCCAGGGAGACCCAGTACTTC. The full variable domain, rest sourced from reference TRBV7-9 and TRBJ2-5, is DTGVSQNPRHKITKRGQNVTFRCDPISEHNRLYWYRQTLGQGPEFLTYFQNEAQLEKSRLLSDRFSAERPKGSFSTLEIQRTEQGDSAMYLCASTLTTGGPRETQYFGPGTRLLVL.

V usage is TRBV7-2 and J usage is TRBJ2-1, with 12 bases aligning to TRBD2. CDR1 and CDR2 from the germline V gene are SGHTA and FQGNSA. J gave up 9 bases and V 4 bases, and 7 bases lay outside the gene matches. There are 15 residues in the CDR3. The CDR3 DNA follows: TGTGCCAGCAGCTCGACGACTAGCGGGAGTCGTGAGCAGTTCTTC. Amino acid sequence: CASSSTTSGSREQFF.

The rearrangement uses TRBV28 and TRBJ1-5, with D hard to call. Trimming removed 3 bases from V and 7 bases from J, with 7 bases in between. Germline V gene lookup returns CDR1 MDHEN and CDR2 SYDVKM. The CDR3 has 12 residues. As DNA, the CDR3 is TGTGCCAGCAGTTTTTCGGTCCAGCCCCAGCATTTT. Residues: CASSFSVQPQHF.